This TCR beta chain appears in the sequencing data of a study of blood T cells in healthy people across ages. Study-wide background: About one barcoded TCR beta cDNA was captured per two T cells.

Germline CDR1 is MNHEY and CDR2 is SMNVEV (reference sequence). Trimming removed 4 bases from V and 1 base from J; junction bases left unmatched: 10. This CDR3 comprises 17 residues. Primers used in a second PCR of roughly 7 to 12 cycles were a sample-barcoded 5' primer and a J-beta primer mix. TCRdb processed the 5' RACE reads anew with MiXCR; each CDR3 protein has one entry. The table lists roughly 1,800,000 distinct CDR3 sequences, less than 50% of them singletons. This clonotype was sampled from a middle-aged woman in good health. Material for sequencing was blood. J is TRBJ1-2 and V is TRBV27; 9 nucleotides line up with TRBD1. The CDR3 here is CASSSLTGTGINYGYTF. Here the CDR3 DNA reads TGTGCCAGCAGTTCCCTCACGGGGACAGGGATTAACTATGGCTACACCTTC.